This T cell receptor (beta chain) was identified in a study of early T cells in non-severe SARS-CoV-2 infection. Background on the study: Sequencing targeted bulk RNA from unsorted whole blood, leaving chains unpaired.

From the 5' RACE reads, TCRdb called clonotypes with MiXCR, one entry per CDR3 protein. The sample includes fewer than 85,000 distinct CDR3 sequences, about 10% of them seen just once. V dropped 6 bases and J dropped 2 bases, with 8 bases sitting between them. This CDR3 region has 14 residues. The germline V gene encodes CDR1 LNHDA and CDR2 SQIVND (reference sequence). This clonotype was seen many times. The receptor comes from an adult who was a healthcare worker with PCR-confirmed SARS-CoV-2 infection or an uninfected control (not recorded which). Specimen: whole blood, collected at baseline. The gene calls are TRBV19 and TRBJ2-6; no firm D call. CDR3 residues: CASSFSTGANVLTF. The CDR3 DNA follows: TGTGCCAGTAGCTTCTCCACTGGGGCCAACGTCCTGACTTTC.